This T cell receptor (beta chain) appears in the sequencing data of a study of patients and donors after allogeneic stem cell transplantation. Using its own MiXCR run on the RT-PCR reads, TCRdb lists one record per CDR3 protein. Of some 200,000 distinct CDR3 sequences in the sample, around 41% were seen once. The CDR3 runs 10 residues. V lost 5 bases and J lost 7, with 7 bases in between. Germline CDR1 is GTSNPN and CDR2 is SVGIG (reference sequence). This TCR was recovered from a human donor who was either an allogeneic HSCT recipient or a stem cell or donor lymphocyte infusion donor (not recorded which). It is not recorded whose cells these are; they may come from a transplant donor. The V and J genes are TRBV30 and TRBJ2-3; D remains ambiguous. The sample comprised blood, either unsorted or a sorted T cell fraction (not recorded which). The CDR3 DNA sequence: TGTGCCTGGGAGGTAAATACGCAGTATTTT. Its translation is CAWEVNTQYF.